The 19 T cell receptor beta chains reported below all come from one sample, sequenced in a study of blood T cell repertoires in COVID-19. The table came from immunoSEQ multiplex PCR; TCRdb's copy has only in-frame clones and leaves some out. Of some 290,000 clones in the sample, 75% to 90% were seen once. The sample comprised peripheral blood. These receptors came from a woman in her 50s who had recovered from COVID-19.

This clone was counted a single time. The genes are TRBV12-3 or TRBV12-4 and TRBJ1-2; a possible D gene is TRBD1 (6 bases). The CDR3 is 13 amino acids. With 6 bases removed from V and 8 bases from J, the gap between germline ends came to 16 bases. As DNA, the CDR3 is TGTGCCAGCAGCTGGCTTTCAGGGGCGGGCTACACCTTC. It translates to CASSWLSGAGYTF.

The J gene is TRBJ2-6, the V gene TRBV6-2 or TRBV6-3, with D unresolved. V dropped 2 bases and J dropped 11 bases, with 7 bases sitting between them. CDR1 MNHEY and CDR2 SVGEGT come from the germline V gene. There are 12 residues in the CDR3. The CDR3 loop is CASSYPPHVLTF. CDR3 sequence (DNA): TGTGCCAGCAGTTACCCCCCTCACGTCCTGACTTTC.

The chain employs TRBV6-5 and TRBJ1-5, with 8 positions matching TRBD1. The V gene's germline CDR1 is MNHEY and CDR2 SVGAGI. The V gene end was trimmed by 3 bases and the J gene end by 7 bases; junction bases not matched to a gene: 5. This CDR3 has 14 residues. CDR3 sequence reads: CASSYAAGGQPQHF. The CDR3 DNA reads as TGTGCCAGCAGTTATGCCGCAGGGGGCCAGCCCCAGCATTTT.

In its sample, this clone was seen once. The rearrangement links TRBV3-1 (or the pseudogene TRBV3-2) to TRBJ2-5, with 15 bases that match TRBD2. The CDR3 contains 18 residues. J gave up 2 bases and V 4 bases, and 8 bases lay outside the gene matches. Germline V lookup: CDR1 LGHDT, CDR2 YNNKEL (reference sequence). The CDR3 coding sequence is TGTGCCAGCAGCCCGGGACTAGCGGGGGGTCTACCTCAAGAGACCCAGTACTTC. It yields the protein CASSPGLAGGLPQETQYF.

Comment on this clone: The junction shows a germline mismatch at one end, possibly a read error. This rearrangement joins TRBV4-2 to TRBJ1-5; D is possibly TRBD1 (5 bases). The CDR3 loop spans 14 amino acids. Germline CDR1 LGHNA, CDR2 YNFKEQ. The CDR3 DNA sequence: TGTGCCAGCGGCCAGGGCAATAGCAATCAGCCCCAGCATTTT. It translates to CASGQGNSNQPQHF.

The chain carries TRBV30 and TRBJ2-5; perhaps TRBD2 as D (6 bases). V lost 3 bases to trimming and J lost 0 bases, with 14 bases between them. Germline-derived CDR1 and CDR2 are GTSNPN and SVGIG (reference sequence). This CDR3 has 15 amino acids. CDR3 amino acids: CAWRDYNRYQETQYF. The CDR3, as DNA: TGTGCCTGGAGGGACTATAACCGGTACCAAGAGACCCAGTACTTC.

This clone was counted only a few times. The chain couples TRBV27 to TRBJ2-7, with TRBD1 matching over 9 bases. Germline CDR1 MNHEY, CDR2 SMNVEV (reference sequence). The CDR3 has 16 residues. V shed 2 bases and J 0 bases; nucleotides not matched to a gene: 5. CDR3: CASSLGEGQGSYEQYF. The CDR3, as DNA: TGTGCCAGCAGTTTAGGGGAGGGACAGGGCTCCTACGAGCAGTACTTC.

V usage is TRBV2 and J usage is TRBJ1-1, with D unclear. The length of the CDR3 is 12 residues. CDR1 and CDR2 from the germline V gene are SNHLY and FYNNEI. The ends were cut back, 10 bases at V and 0 bases at J, with 9 bases in the middle. DNA for the CDR3: TGTGCCACCAACCGAGTGAACACTGAAGCTTTCTTT. This gives the protein CATNRVNTEAFF.

A note on this clone: Just one base apart from a much larger clone, this may be a read error. The V gene is TRBV7-3, the J gene TRBJ1-2, with TRBD1 as a possible D gene (6 bases). This CDR3 has 12 residues. Trimming shortened V by 5 bases and J by 4 bases, and 8 bases separated the two germline ends. Germline V lookup: CDR1 SGHTA, CDR2 FQGTGA. The CDR3 protein is CASSRGGYGYTF. Here the CDR3 DNA reads TGTGCCAGCAGCCGAGGGGGCTATGGCTACACCTTC.

The chain carries TRBV13 and TRBJ2-4, with D possibly TRBD2 on 6 matching bases. CDR3 length: 14 amino acids. V was shortened by 4 bases and J by 2 bases, with 9 bases between the two germline ends. The V gene's germline CDR1 is PRHDT and CDR2 FYEKMQ (reference sequence). CDR3 protein: CASSWGVSKNIQYF. CDR3 nucleotide sequence: TGTGCCAGCAGCTGGGGGGTTTCCAAAAACATTCAGTACTTC. Complete variable domain (other parts from reference TRBV13 and TRBJ2-4): AAGVIQSPRHLIKEKRETATLKCYPIPRHDTVYWYQQGPGQDPQFLISFYEKMQSDKGSIPDRFSAQQFSDYHSELNMSSLELGDSALYFCASSWGVSKNIQYFGAGTRLSVL.

The chain carries TRBV5-4 and TRBJ1-1; maybe TRBD1 (5 bases). Deletions cut 1 base from V and 7 bases from J, with 17 bases between. Germline CDR1 SGHNT, CDR2 YYREEE (reference sequence). The CDR3 consists of 15 residues. CDR3 loop: CASSLTFGGDFEAFF. DNA of the CDR3: TGTGCCAGCAGCTTGACGTTCGGAGGGGATTTTGAAGCTTTCTTT. Based on the CDR3 plus reference TRBV5-4 and TRBJ1-1, the full variable domain is ETGVTQSPTHLIKTRGQQVTLRCSSQSGHNTVSWYQQALGQGPQFIFQYYREEENGRGNFPPRFSGLQFPNYSSELNVNALELDDSALYLCASSLTFGGDFEAFFGQGTRLTVV.

The chain uses TRBV7-9 and TRBJ1-2, with TRBD1 identical over 10 bases. Germline V lookup: CDR1 SEHNR, CDR2 FQNEAQ (reference sequence). V dropped 1 base and J dropped 8; count of bases not matched to a gene: 4. The CDR3 has 14 residues. CDR3 residues: CASSLGGTGAGYTF. The CDR3 coding sequence is TGTGCCAGCAGCTTAGGAGGGACAGGGGCCGGCTACACCTTC.

This clone has more than one count but fewer than ten. The chain couples TRBV5-1 to TRBJ1-2, with TRBD1 matching 7 bases. The V segment lost 4 bases and the J segment 2 bases; nucleotides outside the gene matches: 8. CDR3 length: 15 residues. Germline values: CDR1 SGHRS, CDR2 YFSETQ. In DNA form, the CDR3 reads TGCGCCAGCAGCCCAGGGGACAGATCCAACTATGGCTACACCTTC. This codes for CASSPGDRSNYGYTF.

On this clone itself: Other nucleotide sequences from this sample produce the same CDR3. CDR3 region: CASSLGYLNTEAFF. In DNA form, the CDR3 reads TGTGCCAGCAGCTTAGGCTACCTGAACACTGAAGCTTTCTTT. The V gene is TRBV7-9, the J gene TRBJ1-1; D is undetermined. CDR3 length: 14 amino acids. The V gene's germline CDR1 is SEHNR and CDR2 FQNEAQ (reference sequence). Trimming shortened V by 1 base and J by 0 bases, and 6 bases separated the two germline ends.

This clone was recorded only once. The chain couples TRBV29-1 to TRBJ2-2; D is unresolved. Trimming cost V 2 bases and J 5 bases, with 9 bases left between them. Germline V CDR1 and CDR2: SQVTM, ANQGSEA. This CDR3 contains 13 residues. CDR3 bases: TGCAGCGTTGAACCCCTGAGGACCGGGGAGCTGTTTTTT. This gives the protein CSVEPLRTGELFF.

The chain has TRBV18 and TRBJ1-6; 7 positions match TRBD1. V lost 0 bases and J lost 8; bases outside the gene matches: 1. This CDR3 contains 14 residues. Germline assignment: CDR1 KGHSH and CDR2 LQKENI. DNA of the CDR3: TGTGCCAGCTCACCACCGCAGGGGGATTCACCCCTCCACTTT. This encodes CASSPPQGDSPLHF. Based on the CDR3 plus reference TRBV18 and TRBJ1-6, the full variable domain is NAGVMQNPRHLVRRRGQEARLRCSPMKGHSHVYWYRQLPEEGLKFMVYLQKENIIDESGMPKERFSAEFPKEGPSILRIQQVVRGDSAAYFCASSPPQGDSPLHFGNGTRLTVT.

This clone was seen a single time. The chain joins TRBV19 to TRBJ2-2; D call uncertain. V was cut by 4 bases and J by 1 base, with 13 bases left in between. The germline CDR1 and CDR2 sequences are LNHDA and SQIVND (reference sequence). The CDR3 runs 16 residues. This chain's CDR3 is CASSSTPPMNTGELFF. The CDR3 DNA reads as TGTGCCAGTAGTAGCACACCCCCCATGAACACCGGGGAGCTGTTTTTT.

The V call is TRBV18, the J call TRBJ2-1, with D possibly matching TRBD2 (5 bases). This CDR3 is 13 amino acids long. Trimming removed 3 bases from V and 6 bases from J, with 9 bases in between. From germline, CDR1 is KGHSH and CDR2 LQKENI. As DNA, the CDR3 is TGTGCCAGCTCACCCCATGCGGGCAATGAGCAGTTCTTC. It translates to CASSPHAGNEQFF.

This clone was observed a single time. The rearrangement uses TRBV11-2 and TRBJ2-6; weak D call: TRBD2 (5 bases). Germline assignment: CDR1 SGHAT and CDR2 FQNNGV. The CDR3 length is 18 residues. V lost 2 bases and J lost 3, with 17 bases in between. CDR3 coding DNA: TGTGCCAGCAGCTTACTCTCTGTACGGACTCTTGGGGCCAACGTCCTGACTTTC. Amino acids: CASSLLSVRTLGANVLTF.